These T cell receptor beta chains were read from a single sample in a study of radiotherapy plus CTLA-4 blockade in lung cancer. The data were produced by immunoSEQ multiplex PCR, yet TCRdb's version contains in-frame clones alone and is incomplete. The data show 25,000 to 30,000 clones, roughly 79% seen once. The input for sequencing was peripheral blood, taken from a patient treated with radiotherapy plus ipilimumab. The receptors shown here come from a human donor with non-small cell lung cancer that progressed on radiotherapy plus ipilimumab. CDR3s include the opening cysteine and the closing phenylalanine or tryptophan. Fields, in order: clone size, D gene, J gene, V gene, CDR3 protein, CDR3 DNA. D genes are given only for firm matches. Rows may omit the clone size; those that give it use once, few, many or a size class.

>once|TRBD1|TRBJ1-2|TRBV5-1
CASSPGTASQNYGYTF
TGCGCCAGCAGCCCCGGGACAGCCTCGCAGAACTATGGCTACACCTTC
>NA|NA|TRBJ2-1|TRBV9
CASSVAGLGNEQFF
TGTGCCAGCAGCGTAGCCGGGTTGGGCAATGAGCAGTTCTTC
>once|NA|TRBJ2-5|TRBV15
CATRGSGETQYF
TGTGCCACCAGAGGGAGCGGAGAGACCCAGTACTTC
>once|TRBD1|TRBJ1-1|TRBV4-1
CASSQVFGGRDRVNTEAFF
TGCGCCAGCAGCCAAGTGTTTGGAGGCCGGGACAGGGTGAACACTGAAGCTTTCTTT
>NA|NA|TRBJ1-1|TRBV30
CAWDQGTEAFF
TGTGCCTGGGACCAGGGGACTGAAGCTTTCTTT
>NA|TRBD1|TRBJ1-4|TRBV28
CASSLAGQGASEKLFF
TGTGCCAGCAGTTTAGCCGGACAGGGGGCAAGTGAAAAACTGTTTTTT
>NA|NA|TRBJ2-7|TRBV11-2
CASSVLRAYGYEQYF
TGTGCCAGCAGCGTCCTTCGCGCTTACGGCTACGAGCAGTACTTC
>NA|TRBD1|TRBJ2-7|TRBV30
CAWGTGGSYEQYF
TGTGCCTGGGGGACAGGGGGGTCCTACGAGCAGTACTTC
>NA|NA|TRBJ2-1|TRBV4-1
CASSPGEYNEQFF
TGCGCCAGCAGCCCAGGAGAGTACAATGAGCAGTTCTTC
>NA|NA|TRBJ1-2|TRBV25-1
CASSVGVYGYTF
TGTGCCAGCAGTGTCGGGGTCTATGGCTACACCTTC
>few|NA|TRBJ2-3|TRBV27
CASSLGRWADTQYF
TGTGCCAGCAGTTTAGGGCGATGGGCAGATACGCAGTATTTT
>NA|TRBD1|TRBJ1-2|TRBV28
CASSFIGTEGNYGYTF
TGTGCCAGCAGTTTTATCGGGACAGAGGGGAACTATGGCTACACCTTC
>NA|TRBD1|TRBJ2-1|TRBV19
CASRAGQGFHNEQFF
TGTGCCAGTAGGGCGGGACAGGGATTCCACAATGAGCAGTTCTTC
>NA|TRBD1|TRBJ1-2|TRBV27
CASSYLGDRSGYTF
TGTGCCAGCAGTTACCTCGGGGACAGAAGCGGCTACACCTTC
>few|NA|TRBJ2-2|TRBV19
CASSIPNRNTGELFF
TGTGCCAGTAGTATACCCAACAGGAACACCGGGGAGCTGTTTTTT